This TCR beta chain was recovered during a study of blood T cell repertoires in COVID-19. As for the study in general: Donors in the United States, Italy and Spain gave samples during acute or convalescent COVID-19. PBMCs, B-cell-depleted T cells, or T cells provided the cDNA or gDNA that made up the material.

In the authors' methods: For nucleated cells, counts were estimated from reference gene primer amplification. Some clones are missing from TCRdb's copy, which holds only in-frame ones; the method was immunoSEQ multiplex PCR. V, J and clone size were drawn from that table, and D and trimming were deduced from the DNA. The sample holds about 50,000 clones, over 80% seen once. The Seattle patients, enrolled during active infection, were followed longitudinally. Sequencing was carried out using peripheral blood. This TCR was sampled from a woman aged 80 or over with COVID-19, enrolled during active disease.

This CDR3 reads CASSLTGQGEKQYF. In nucleotides, the CDR3 is TGCGCCAGCAGCTTGACCGGACAGGGGGAAAAGCAGTACTTC. This sequence joins TRBV5-1 and TRBJ2-7; 10 bases are shared with TRBD1. This CDR3 is 14 amino acids long. After removal of 1 base from V and 8 bases from J, the junction contained 6 bases not matched to a gene. Germline V gives CDR1 SGHRS, CDR2 YFSETQ. The whole variable domain, filled in from reference TRBV5-1 and TRBJ2-7, reads KAGVTQTPRYLIKTRGQQVTLSCSPISGHRSVSWYQQTPGQGLQFLFEYFSETQRNKGNFPGRFSGRQFSNSRSEMNVSTLELGDSALYLCASSLTGQGEKQYFGPGTRLTVT.